Here is one TCR beta chain with its context. Its antigen is undetermined. The sample is drawn from a study of CD8 T cells in ankylosing spondylitis. This CDR3 contains 13 residues. Germline V gene data show CDR1 as DFQATT and CDR2 as SNEGSKA (reference sequence). Between the trimmed V and J ends, which lost 6 bases and 4 bases, there was a span of 10 bases. Study findings and constraints: It appeared that ankylosing spondylitis blood was characterized by a TCR beta motif of roughly 8 highly homologous variants. Significant enrichment of disease-linked clones was reported in matched ankylosing spondylitis synovial fluid.

TCRdb recomputed calls from the 5' RACE reads with MiXCR, one row per CDR3 protein. The data show approximately 150,000 distinct CDR3 sequences, roughly a sixth seen once. V and J are TRBV20-1 and TRBJ2-6; D ambiguous. This clonotype was obtained from a male donor with ankylosing spondylitis. Sample: blood, either unsorted or a sorted T cell fraction (not recorded which). Here the CDR3 DNA reads TGCAGTGCAGCCGGCCCCGGGGCCAACGTCCTGACTTTC. Its protein product is CSAAGPGANVLTF.